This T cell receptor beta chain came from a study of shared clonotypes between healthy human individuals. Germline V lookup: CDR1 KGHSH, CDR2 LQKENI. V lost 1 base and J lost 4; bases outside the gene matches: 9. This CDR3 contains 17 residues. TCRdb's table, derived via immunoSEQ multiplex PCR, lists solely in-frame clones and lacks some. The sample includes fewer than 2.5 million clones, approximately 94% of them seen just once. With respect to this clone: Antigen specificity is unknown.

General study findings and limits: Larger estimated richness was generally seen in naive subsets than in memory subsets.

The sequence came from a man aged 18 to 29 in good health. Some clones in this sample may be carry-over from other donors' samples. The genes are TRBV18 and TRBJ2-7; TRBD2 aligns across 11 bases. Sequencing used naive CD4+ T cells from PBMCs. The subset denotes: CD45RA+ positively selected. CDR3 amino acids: CASSPRTSGSVGYEQYF. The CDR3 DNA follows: TGTGCCAGCTCACCACGCACTAGCGGGAGTGTAGGTTACGAGCAGTACTTC.